A single sample gave rise to the 7 T cell receptor beta chains below, sequenced in a study of blood T cell repertoires in COVID-19. The data were produced by immunoSEQ multiplex PCR, yet TCRdb's version contains in-frame clones alone and is incomplete. The table records about 190,000 clones, approximately 80% of them present only once. The sequencing input was peripheral blood. These receptors came from a man aged 45-60 years who had recovered from COVID-19.

This chain joins TRBV18 and TRBJ2-6; D not resolved. Germline V lookup: CDR1 KGHSH, CDR2 LQKENI. The CDR3 length is 16 residues. Trimming shortened V by 5 bases and J by 0 bases, and 11 bases separated the two germline ends. CDR3 DNA sequence: TGTGCCAGCTCAGCAGGTTCTTACTCTGGGGCCAACGTCCTGACTTTC. Translation: CASSAGSYSGANVLTF.

This clone occurred a few times. The J gene is TRBJ2-2, the V gene TRBV24-1; TRBD2 agrees at 9 bases. CDR1 is KGHDR, CDR2 SFDVKD, per germline. This CDR3 spans 20 amino acids. The trim removed 2 bases at V and 0 bases at J, leaving 12 bases unmatched. DNA for the CDR3: TGTGCCACCAGTGATTCAACCATTAGCGGGAGTAATTCGAACACCGGGGAGCTGTTTTTT. Residues: CATSDSTISGSNSNTGELFF.

The chain recombines TRBV4-1 with TRBJ2-7; D may be TRBD2 (6 bases). The germline V and J ends were trimmed by 4 bases and 1 base, with 17 bases remaining between them. The V gene's germline CDR1 is MGHRA and CDR2 YSYEKL. CDR3 length equals 16 residues. The CDR3 here is CASSREDYRLSYEQYF. The CDR3 DNA follows: TGCGCCAGCAGCCGGGAGGACTACAGATTATCCTACGAGCAGTACTTC.

The chain combines TRBV7-9 with TRBJ1-6; possible D gene TRBD1, 5 bases. The CDR3 extends over 14 amino acids. Deletions cut 5 bases from V and 9 bases from J, with 14 bases between. Germline-derived CDR1 and CDR2 are SEHNR and FQNEAQ (reference sequence). The CDR3 loop reads CASSPVGGSSPLHF. The CDR3 DNA reads as TGTGCCAGCAGCCCCGTGGGGGGAAGTTCACCCCTCCACTTT.

This clone was seen a single time. V is TRBV19 and J is TRBJ2-7, with 12 bases lining up with TRBD2. The CDR3 is 16 amino acids. Unmatched junction bases numbered 6, after V lost 4 bases and J lost 2 bases. Germline V CDR1 and CDR2: LNHDA, SQIVND (reference sequence). The CDR3 coding sequence is TGTGCCAGTAGTACAAAGACTAGCGGGAGACCCTACGAGCAGTACTTC. This translates into CASSTKTSGRPYEQYF.

The chain is built from TRBV5-1 and TRBJ2-7; D is ambiguous. The V end was cut by 4 bases, the J end by 2 bases, with 4 bases between. The CDR3 runs 11 residues. CDR1 is SGHRS, CDR2 YFSETQ, per germline. The CDR3 loop is CASSDTYEQYF. The DNA of the CDR3 is TGCGCCAGCAGCGACACCTACGAGCAGTACTTC.

J is TRBJ1-6 and V is TRBV4-1; 7 bases match TRBD1. V shed 3 bases, J shed 7 bases, and the junction held 9 bases outside the gene matches. The CDR3 has 16 residues. CDR1 is MGHRA and CDR2 is YSYEKL in the germline V gene. CDR3 region: CASSHIRETGNSPLHF. CDR3 coding DNA: TGCGCCAGCAGCCATATCAGGGAGACAGGGAATTCACCCCTCCACTTT.